The TCR beta chain described here comes from a study of blood T cell repertoires in COVID-19. Study-wide background: In each case, the material was cDNA or gDNA derived from T cells, B-cell-depleted T cells, or PBMCs.

In the original processing: Using reference gene primer amplification, nucleated cell counts were estimated. TCRdb's table, derived via immunoSEQ multiplex PCR, lists solely in-frame clones and lacks some. V and J calls and clone size are given by that table; D and trimming were obtained from the DNA. Among under 85,000 clones listed, roughly 89% were seen once. The germline V and J ends were trimmed by 0 bases and 3 bases, with 6 bases remaining between them. CDR1 LNHDA and CDR2 SQIVND come from the germline V gene (reference sequence). CDR3 length: 13 residues. The source is an elderly woman with active or convalescent COVID-19. Material for sequencing was peripheral blood. The J gene is TRBJ2-7, the V gene TRBV19; D remains unclear. Here the CDR3 DNA reads TGTGCCAGTAGTATAGAACGAGGCTACGAGCAGTACTTC. Protein sequence: CASSIERGYEQYF.